This TCR beta chain was recovered during a study of blood T cells in healthy people across ages. This CDR3 region has 20 residues. V shed 1 base and J shed 4 bases, with 29 bases lying between them. Germline V lookup: CDR1 SGHAT, CDR2 FQDESV (reference sequence). This clonotype was counted only a few times. Its antigen is not known. A second PCR, run for roughly 6 to 11 cycles, used a sample-barcoded 5' primer plus a J-beta primer mix. TCRdb used MiXCR to reprocess the 5' RACE reads, holding one entry per CDR3 protein. The table includes around 790,000 distinct CDR3 sequences, around 43% detected once. Whole-study findings and limits: PBMCs left unsorted prevented a conclusive naive versus antigen-experienced comparison.

The TCR was taken from a man in his 60s in good health. This chain joins TRBV11-1 and TRBJ2-7; TRBD1 or TRBD2 may be the D gene (5 bases each). Material for sequencing was blood. The CDR3 DNA sequence: TGTGCCAGCAGCTTAGGGGGCGAACTCGGCGACAGCCGGGATCCTTACGAGCAGTACTTC. This codes for CASSLGGELGDSRDPYEQYF. The full variable domain, rest sourced from reference TRBV11-1 and TRBJ2-7, is EAEVAQSPRYKITEKSQAVAFWCDPISGHATLYWYRQILGQGPELLVQFQDESVVDDSQLPKDRFSAERLKGVDSTLKIQPAELGDSAMYLCASSLGGELGDSRDPYEQYFGPGTRLTVT.